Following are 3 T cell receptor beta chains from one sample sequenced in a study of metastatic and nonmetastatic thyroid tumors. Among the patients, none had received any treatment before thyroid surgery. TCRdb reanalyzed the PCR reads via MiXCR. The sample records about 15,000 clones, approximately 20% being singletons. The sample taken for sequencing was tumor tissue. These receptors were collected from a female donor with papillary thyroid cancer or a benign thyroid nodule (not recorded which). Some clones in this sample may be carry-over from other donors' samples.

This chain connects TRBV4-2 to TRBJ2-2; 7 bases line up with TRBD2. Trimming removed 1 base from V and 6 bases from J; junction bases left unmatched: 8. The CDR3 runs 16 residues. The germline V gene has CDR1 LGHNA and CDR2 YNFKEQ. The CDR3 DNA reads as TGTGCCAGCAGCCAAGGTACGGGAGGTTACCCCGGGGAGCTGTTTTTT. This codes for CASSQGTGGYPGELFF.

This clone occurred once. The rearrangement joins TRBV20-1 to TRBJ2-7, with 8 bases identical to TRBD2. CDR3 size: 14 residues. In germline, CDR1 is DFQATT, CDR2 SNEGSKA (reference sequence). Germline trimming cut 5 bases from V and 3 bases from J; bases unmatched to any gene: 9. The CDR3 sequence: CSAPRAGEDYEQYF. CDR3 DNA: TGCAGTGCTCCACGAGCGGGAGAAGACTACGAGCAGTACTTC.

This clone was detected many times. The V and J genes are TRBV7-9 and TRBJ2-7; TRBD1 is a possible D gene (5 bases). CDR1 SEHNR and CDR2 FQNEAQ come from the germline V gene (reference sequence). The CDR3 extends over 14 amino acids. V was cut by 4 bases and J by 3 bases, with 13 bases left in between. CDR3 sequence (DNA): TGTGCCAGCAGCTCAACGGACACAGTCTACGAGCAGTACTTC. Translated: CASSSTDTVYEQYF.